Sequencing of this T cell receptor (beta chain) was carried out in a study of T cell responses to AZD1222 COVID-19 vaccine. On this clone: Its target is not known.

Profiling relied on immunoSEQ multiplex PCR, and the TCRdb table lists in-frame clones only, not all of them. This table has some 170,000 clones, approximately 94% appearing once. Study findings and constraints: It was only after the peak T cell response that any repertoires were sampled.

Looked up from germline, CDR1 is LNHNV and CDR2 is YYDKDF (reference sequence). The CDR3 contains 13 residues. With 3 bases clipped from V and 5 bases from J, the junction kept 3 bases outside the gene matches. This TCR came from an adult in good health. The chain carries TRBV15 and TRBJ1-1, with TRBD1 matching 7 bases. Specimen: peripheral blood, collected on day 0 of AZD1222 vaccination. The CDR3 spells CATSRGTATEAFF. Here the CDR3 DNA reads TGTGCCACCAGCAGGGGGACAGCTACTGAAGCTTTCTTT.